A selection of T cell receptor beta chains follows, all from one sample in a study of T cell responses to AZD1222 COVID-19 vaccine. The assay was immunoSEQ multiplex PCR, and TCRdb's table has in-frame clones only and misses some. The repertoire includes about 160,000 clones, approximately 87% of them detected once, and 4.3% sits in the top ten. The sample was peripheral blood, taken 28 days after the second AZD1222 dose. The receptors come from an adult who received the AZD1222 COVID-19 vaccine. Both conserved end residues are part of each CDR3. A D gene is named only where the DNA matches it firmly. Size is omitted from some rows. Given values are once, few, many or a class for expanded clones.

j_call clone_size v_call d_call cdr3_aa cdr3_nt
TRBJ2-5 - TRBV27 TRBD2 CASSLLAGGGIRETQYF TGTGCCAGCAGTTTACTAGCGGGGGGCGGTATTCGGGAGACCCAGTACTTC
TRBJ2-5 - TRBV30 - CAWSLEETQYF TGTGCCTGGAGTTTGGAAGAGACCCAGTACTTC
TRBJ1-2 - TRBV15 - CATSRGGHYGYTF TGTGCCACCAGCAGAGGGGGACACTATGGCTACACCTTC
TRBJ1-6 - TRBV18 - CASSPNILGSYNSPLHF TGTGCCAGCTCACCAAACATCCTAGGCTCCTATAATTCACCCCTCCACTTT
TRBJ2-7 - TRBV5-4 - CASSLLGGSSDEQYF TGTGCCAGCAGCTTGCTCGGGGGTTCCTCCGACGAGCAGTACTTC
TRBJ2-1 - TRBV5-6 TRBD2 CASSLWGGLFNEQFF TGTGCCAGCAGCTTGTGGGGGGGACTCTTCAATGAGCAGTTCTTC
TRBJ2-4 - TRBV19 - CASSIPGGAKNIQYF TGTGCCAGTAGTATCCCCGGCGGTGCCAAAAACATTCAGTACTTC
TRBJ1-2 - TRBV5-6 - CASSRKPGGYTF TGTGCCAGCAGCCGCAAACCCGGTGGCTACACCTTC
TRBJ1-2 - TRBV19 - CASTATFSSYYGYTF TGTGCCAGTACCGCGACATTCAGCAGCTACTATGGCTACACCTTC
TRBJ2-7 - TRBV29-1 TRBD1 CSVVTGDGYEQYF TGCAGCGTTGTGACAGGGGATGGGTACGAGCAGTACTTC
TRBJ2-2 - TRBV19 TRBD1 CASSVGQTNTGELFF TGTGCCAGTAGTGTGGGACAGACAAACACCGGGGAGCTGTTTTTT
TRBJ1-1 - TRBV6-5 - CASSYDHTEAFF TGTGCCAGCAGTTACGATCATACTGAAGCTTTCTTT
TRBJ1-2 - TRBV3-1/TRBV3-2 - CASSQDLGSVYGYTF TGTGCCAGCAGCCAAGATCTTGGCAGTGTCTATGGCTACACCTTC
TRBJ1-5 - TRBV7-2 - CASSLVGSSNQPQHF TGTGCCAGCAGCTTAGTCGGTAGCTCTAATCAGCCCCAGCATTTT
TRBJ2-5 - TRBV7-2 TRBD2 CASSRGGEETQYF TGTGCCAGCAGTCGCGGGGGGGAAGAGACCCAGTACTTC
TRBJ2-1 - TRBV19 TRBD2 CASSKLAGDHNEQFF TGTGCCAGTAGTAAACTAGCGGGGGACCACAATGAGCAGTTCTTC
TRBJ1-2 - TRBV6-5 - CASSRKTGGGGGYTF TGTGCCAGCAGCCGAAAGACAGGCGGCGGAGGTGGCTACACCTTC
TRBJ1-1 - TRBV25-1 - CASSDYTEAFF TGTGCCAGCAGTGACTACACTGAAGCTTTCTTT
TRBJ1-5 - TRBV30 - CAWSATGFVGQPQHF TGTGCCTGGAGTGCAACAGGGTTTGTGGGCCAGCCCCAGCATTTT
TRBJ1-1 - TRBV20-1 - CSASQVDDGAFF TGCAGTGCTAGTCAGGTGGATGACGGAGCTTTCTTT
TRBJ1-3 - TRBV3-1/TRBV3-2 TRBD1 CASSQGQGNTIYF TGTGCCAGCAGCCAAGGACAGGGGAACACCATATATTTT
TRBJ2-1 - TRBV4-1 - CASSQAPDSPYNEQFF TGCGCCAGCAGCCAAGCCCCCGACTCACCTTACAATGAGCAGTTCTTC
TRBJ2-1 - TRBV23-1 TRBD2 CASSRSGCGTSGGPINEQFF TGCGCCAGCAGTCGGTCGGGGTGCGGGACTAGCGGGGGGCCTATCAATGAGCAGTTCTTC
TRBJ1-6 - TRBV6-5 - CASSPGQLNSPLHF TGTGCCAGCAGCCCGGGACAACTTAATTCACCCCTCCACTTT
TRBJ1-5 - TRBV27 - CASSTTRGGGQPQHF TGTGCCAGCAGCACAACGCGGGGGGGAGGTCAGCCCCAGCATTTT
TRBJ1-6 - TRBV6-5 - CASTGGSSYNSPLHF TGTGCCAGCACTGGGGGGAGCTCCTATAATTCACCCCTCCACTTT
TRBJ2-7 - TRBV3-1/TRBV3-2 - CASSQARQTYEQYF TGTGCCAGCAGCCAAGCGAGGCAGACCTACGAGCAGTACTTC
TRBJ2-7 once TRBV7-2 TRBD2 CASSLEASGGAEQYF TGTGCCAGCAGCTTAGAGGCTAGCGGGGGTGCGGAGCAGTACTTC
TRBJ2-1 - TRBV30 - CAWRSANEQFF TGTGCCTGGCGGTCGGCCAATGAGCAGTTCTTC
TRBJ2-7 few TRBV5-6 - CASSHDRYHEQYF TGTGCCAGCAGTCACGACAGGTACCACGAGCAGTACTTC
TRBJ2-7 - TRBV10-3 - CAISESGDYEQYF TGTGCCATCAGTGAGTCAGGAGACTACGAGCAGTACTTC
TRBJ2-3 - TRBV4-3 - CASSQDSLATDTQYF TGCGCCAGCAGCCAAGATTCCCTAGCGACAGATACGCAGTATTTT
TRBJ1-2 - TRBV3-1/TRBV3-2 - CASSLGTEVGGYTF TGTGCCAGCAGCCTAGGGACGGAGGTGGGGGGCTACACCTTC
TRBJ2-5 - TRBV5-1 - CASSSPGTQYF TGCGCCAGCAGTTCCCCTGGGACCCAGTACTTC
TRBJ1-2 - TRBV4-1 - CASSQVGIYGYTF TGCGCCAGCAGCCAAGTGGGAATTTATGGCTACACCTTC
TRBJ2-2 few TRBV4-1 - CASSQDLGLNTGELFF TGCGCCAGCAGCCAAGACTTAGGTCTTAACACCGGGGAGCTGTTTTTT
TRBJ2-7 - TRBV5-8 TRBD2 CASSVREGPPPYEQYF TGTGCCAGCAGCGTCCGGGAGGGGCCGCCTCCCTACGAGCAGTACTTC
TRBJ1-3 once TRBV3-1/TRBV3-2 - CASSQTQSGGTIYF TGTGCCAGCAGCCAAACTCAATCTGGCGGCACCATATATTTT
TRBJ2-3 - TRBV7-2 TRBD2 CASSTTGGSAQYF TGTGCCAGCAGCACCACGGGGGGATCGGCGCAGTATTTT
TRBJ2-3 - TRBV6-4 - CASSGGSTDTQYF TGTGCCAGCAGTGGCGGCAGCACAGATACGCAGTATTTT